These 25 T cell receptor beta chains were sequenced from one sample in a study of blood T cell repertoires in COVID-19. Some clones are missing from TCRdb's copy, which holds only in-frame ones; the method was immunoSEQ multiplex PCR. The table lists some 130,000 clones, 80% of them singletons. Material: peripheral blood. Source of these receptors: a man between 65 and 79 years old with acute or convalescent COVID-19.

Many counts were recorded for this clone. V gene TRBV30 combines with J gene TRBJ1-6; tentatively, D is TRBD1 (5 bases). The V gene lost 3 bases and the J gene lost 9 bases, with 9 bases spanning the gap. CDR3 length equals 12 residues. Germline V lookup: CDR1 GTSNPN, CDR2 SVGIG (reference sequence). Here the CDR3 DNA reads TGTGCCTGGAGCAGAACAGGTTCACCCCTCCACTTT. Translated: CAWSRTGSPLHF.

The chain joins TRBV24-1 to TRBJ2-2; 14 bases are a match to TRBD2. CDR1 is KGHDR and CDR2 is SFDVKD in the germline V gene. Germline trimming cut 6 bases from V and 4 bases from J; bases unmatched to any gene: 3. This CDR3 is 16 amino acids long. The CDR3 here is CATSPTSGGATGELFF. The CDR3 region has the DNA TGTGCCACCAGTCCGACTAGCGGGGGGGCCACCGGGGAGCTGTTTTTT.

This sequence joins TRBV27 and TRBJ1-5; D not certain. The V end was cut by 2 bases, the J end by 0 bases, with 5 bases between. CDR1 is MNHEY, CDR2 SMNVEV, per germline (reference sequence). This CDR3 spans 14 amino acids. CDR3 protein: CASSLEYSNQPQHF. As DNA, the CDR3 is TGTGCCAGCAGTTTAGAGTATAGCAATCAGCCCCAGCATTTT.

V and J are TRBV6-2 or TRBV6-3 and TRBJ1-2; D is ambiguous. With 6 bases removed from V and 3 bases from J, the gap between germline ends came to 11 bases. In germline, CDR1 is MNHEY, CDR2 SVGEGT. CDR3 length equals 13 residues. This chain's CDR3 is CASSLQRDYGYTF. In DNA, the CDR3 is TGTGCCAGCAGCCTACAGAGAGACTATGGCTACACCTTC.

The J gene is TRBJ1-1, the V gene TRBV7-2; 7 bases match TRBD1. The CDR3 length is 15 residues. Germline V CDR1 and CDR2: SGHTA, FQGNSA. V shed 0 bases, J shed 4 bases, and the junction held 5 bases outside the gene matches. CDR3 sequence reads: CASSLAGGAFTEAFF. Written as DNA, the CDR3 is TGTGCCAGCAGCTTAGCAGGGGGCGCTTTCACTGAAGCTTTCTTT. The complete variable domain, with remaining parts taken from reference TRBV7-2 and TRBJ1-1, reads GAGVSQSPSNKVTEKGKDVELRCDPISGHTALYWYRQSLGQGLEFLIYFQGNSAPDKSGLPSDRFSAERTGGSVSTLTIQRTQQEDSAVYLCASSLAGGAFTEAFFGQGTRLTVV.

Remarks on this clone: The junction departs from the called germline gene at one end, perhaps through a read error. The chain recombines TRBV5-1 with TRBJ2-5; TRBD2 matches 13 bases. This CDR3 region has 14 residues. CDR1 is SGHRS and CDR2 is YFSETQ in the germline V gene. This chain's CDR3 is CASSLGTSGGTWDF. The CDR3 DNA reads as TGCGCCAGCAGCTTGGGGACTAGCGGGGGAACATGGGACTTC.

CDR3 nucleotides: TGTGCCAGCAGCTTCGGGACAGGGGGTAATGAAAAACTGTTTTTT. This sequence encodes CASSFGTGGNEKLFF. The chain couples TRBV7-9 to TRBJ1-4; 11 positions match TRBD1. The CDR3 runs 15 residues. V was pared by 3 bases and J by 4 bases, with 1 base of the junction left unmatched. Per the germline V gene, CDR1 is SEHNR and CDR2 is FQNEAQ (reference sequence).

This sequence joins TRBV24-1 and TRBJ1-5, with D maybe TRBD1 (5 bases). Trimming removed 4 bases at V and 0 bases at J, with 9 bases between. Germline CDR1 is KGHDR and CDR2 is SFDVKD. This CDR3 spans 15 amino acids. The CDR3 DNA reads as TGTGCCACCAGTGAGGCAGGGTATAGCAATCAGCCCCAGCATTTT. Its protein product is CATSEAGYSNQPQHF.

This rearrangement joins TRBV19 to TRBJ1-1; 8 bases map to TRBD1. Trimming took 7 bases from V and 1 from J; bases not matched to a gene: 5. The CDR3 consists of 14 residues. CDR1 is LNHDA and CDR2 is SQIVND in the germline V gene (reference sequence). Written as DNA, the CDR3 is TGTGCCAGTACCCTGGACAGGGCGAACACTGAAGCTTTCTTT. It is translated as CASTLDRANTEAFF. Full variable domain (outside the CDR3, taken from reference TRBV19 and TRBJ1-1): DGGITQSPKYLFRKEGQNVTLSCEQNLNHDAMYWYRQDPGQGLRLIYYSQIVNDFQKGDIAEGYSVSREKKESFPLTVTSAQKNPTAFYLCASTLDRANTEAFFGQGTRLTVV.

V gene TRBV20-1 combines with J gene TRBJ2-1, with TRBD2 as a possible D gene (6 bases). The CDR3 has 10 amino acids. V lost 2 bases, J lost 10 bases, and 6 bases lay in between. Looked up from germline, CDR1 is DFQATT and CDR2 is SNEGSKA (reference sequence). CDR3 nucleotides: TGCAGTGCTAGACTAGCGGAGCAGTTCTTC. This gives the protein CSARLAEQFF.

The chain has TRBV18 and TRBJ2-2; the D is unclear. The CDR3 sequence is 13 residues long. Looked up from germline, CDR1 is KGHSH and CDR2 is LQKENI. V was cut by 0 bases and J by 4 bases, with 3 bases left in between. CDR3 in amino acids: CASSPPRTGELFF. The CDR3 nucleotides read TGTGCCAGCTCACCACCTCGCACCGGGGAGCTGTTTTTT. Complete variable domain (other parts from reference TRBV18 and TRBJ2-2): NAGVMQNPRHLVRRRGQEARLRCSPMKGHSHVYWYRQLPEEGLKFMVYLQKENIIDESGMPKERFSAEFPKEGPSILRIQQVVRGDSAAYFCASSPPRTGELFFGEGSRLTVL.

This clone was counted once. The gene calls are TRBV6-5 and TRBJ2-3, with no clear D. V dropped 0 bases and J dropped 9 bases, with 10 bases sitting between them. Germline V gene sequence: CDR1 MNHEY, CDR2 SVGAGI. The CDR3 totals 13 residues. This CDR3 is CASSYSPGDTQYF. The CDR3 bases are TGTGCCAGCAGTTACTCGCCCGGAGACACGCAGTATTTT.

The chain links TRBV9 to TRBJ1-3; TRBD1 aligns across 7 bases. This CDR3 is built from 16 residues. J gave up 2 bases and V 0 bases, and 5 bases lay outside the gene matches. CDR1 and CDR2 from the germline V gene are SGDLS and YYNGEE. CDR3 DNA sequence: TGTGCCAGCAGCGTAGAACCAACAGGGGCTGGAAACACCATATATTTT. Protein: CASSVEPTGAGNTIYF.

This chain uses TRBV4-1 with TRBJ1-2; a weak D match, TRBD1 (5 bases). Germline-derived CDR1 and CDR2 are MGHRA and YSYEKL. The CDR3 totals 16 residues. V was clipped by 3 bases and J by 7 bases, with 21 bases between them. CDR3 DNA: TGCGCCAGCAGCCAGGGGGGTGCCCGATACTCTGGTGGCTACACCTTC. Translation gives CASSQGGARYSGGYTF.

V is TRBV4-2 and J is TRBJ2-3; TRBD2 is a possible D gene (5 bases). Germline V CDR1 and CDR2: LGHNA, YNFKEQ. The CDR3 loop spans 14 amino acids. The ends were cut back, 3 bases at V and 0 bases at J, with 7 bases in the middle. CDR3 nucleotide sequence: TGTGCCAGCAGCCAGAGGGCGAGCACAGATACGCAGTATTTT. This sequence encodes CASSQRASTDTQYF.

The genes are TRBV28 and TRBJ1-1; D gene uncertain. Germline CDR1 is MDHEN and CDR2 is SYDVKM. The CDR3 consists of 11 residues. V was shortened by 5 bases and J by 11 bases, with 12 bases between the two germline ends. CDR3 loop: CASSLGPEAFF. CDR3 nucleotides: TGTGCCAGCAGTCTGGGCCCAGAGGCTTTCTTT. Using reference TRBV28 and TRBJ1-1 for the parts outside the CDR3, the full variable domain is DVKVTQSSRYLVKRTGEKVFLECVQDMDHENMFWYRQDPGLGLRLIYFSYDVKMKEKGDIPEGYSVSREKKERFSLILESASTNQTSMYLCASSLGPEAFFGQGTRLTVV.

This chain connects TRBV7-9 to TRBJ1-1; D uncertain. This CDR3 has 14 residues. Germline V gene data show CDR1 as SEHNR and CDR2 as FQNEAQ (reference sequence). Trimming took off 1 base at V and 1 base at J, with 7 bases between the two ends. The CDR3 sequence: CASSLEGRNTEAFF. In nucleotides, the CDR3 is TGTGCCAGCAGCTTAGAAGGGAGGAACACTGAAGCTTTCTTT.

The chain joins TRBV5-4 to TRBJ2-7; unclear D gene. V was trimmed by 4 bases and J by 1 base, leaving 15 bases between them. This CDR3 is 15 amino acids long. Germline values: CDR1 SGHNT, CDR2 YYREEE (reference sequence). Here the CDR3 reads CASSLRGSRSYEQYF. The CDR3 DNA reads TGTGCCAGCAGCCTGAGAGGCAGCCGATCCTACGAGCAGTACTTC.

The chain recombines TRBV5-1 with TRBJ1-6; no clear D. This CDR3 region has 15 residues. V was shortened by 0 bases and J by 3 bases, with 7 bases between the two germline ends. The germline V gene encodes CDR1 SGHRS and CDR2 YFSETQ. This CDR3 reads CASSLGELYNSPLHF. The CDR3 coding sequence is TGCGCCAGCAGCTTGGGAGAGCTCTATAATTCACCCCTCCACTTT.

The chain employs TRBV5-1 and TRBJ2-1, with 12 bases lining up with TRBD1. Losses at the gene ends were 3 bases for V and 9 bases for J; bases not matched to a gene: 7. This CDR3 has 15 amino acids. CDR1 and CDR2 (germline): SGHRS, YFSETQ. Written as DNA, the CDR3 is TGCGCCAGCAGCTCGGGACAGGGGGCAATCGGTGAGCAGTTCTTC. Translated: CASSSGQGAIGEQFF.

This chain links TRBV11-2 with TRBJ2-1; 12 nucleotides match TRBD2. Looked up from germline, CDR1 is SGHAT and CDR2 is FQNNGV. The CDR3 runs to 17 residues. V dropped 5 bases and J dropped 9; count of bases not matched to a gene: 14. This CDR3 is CASSLVALAGGPGEQFF. The DNA of the CDR3 is TGTGCCAGCAGCCTAGTCGCCCTAGCGGGGGGGCCCGGTGAGCAGTTCTTC.

This chain joins TRBV10-3 and TRBJ2-7; 7 nucleotides line up with TRBD2. V lost 1 base to trimming and J lost 4 bases; unmatched junction nucleotides: 4. From germline, CDR1 is ENHRY and CDR2 SYGVKD. The CDR3 covers 14 residues. CDR3 sequence reads: CAISELGGIYEQYF. CDR3 sequence (DNA): TGTGCCATCAGTGAGTTGGGGGGGATTTACGAGCAGTACTTC.

This clone was picked up many times. The chain is built from TRBV7-9 and TRBJ2-3; 10 bases agree with TRBD2. Trimming at V came to 3 bases and at J to 5 bases, leaving 17 bases not matched to a gene. The CDR3 extends over 19 amino acids. Germline-derived CDR1 and CDR2 are SEHNR and FQNEAQ (reference sequence). In DNA, the CDR3 is TGTGCCAGCAGCTTCCCCCAGCGGGGGGGCCTGAGCGAGGTAGATACGCAGTATTTT. It codes for CASSFPQRGGLSEVDTQYF.

V is TRBV29-1 and J is TRBJ1-2; D is unresolved. Trimming took 3 bases from V and 4 from J, leaving 21 bases between them. The CDR3 runs to 16 residues. Germline V gene data show CDR1 as SQVTM and CDR2 as ANQGSEA. The CDR3 loop is CSVERPNTGFLYGYTF. For the CDR3, the DNA is TGCAGCGTTGAGAGGCCCAACACGGGTTTTCTCTATGGCTACACCTTC.

The chain recombines TRBV3-1 (or the pseudogene TRBV3-2) with TRBJ2-6; maybe TRBD1 (5 bases). CDR3 length: 16 residues. Deletions cut 4 bases from V and 3 bases from J, with 13 bases between. CDR1 is LGHDT and CDR2 is YNNKEL in the germline V gene (reference sequence). CDR3: CASSLYRLGGANVLTF. CDR3 DNA: TGTGCCAGCAGCCTCTACAGGTTAGGTGGGGCCAACGTCCTGACTTTC.